The T cell receptor beta chain under discussion was sequenced for a study of blood T cell repertoires in COVID-19. Study as a whole: Nucleic acid was either cDNA or gDNA, and it came from T cells, B-cell-depleted T cells, or PBMCs.

The table came from immunoSEQ multiplex PCR; TCRdb's copy has only in-frame clones and leaves some out. The table lists under 200,000 clones, about four fifths of them singletons. Seattle patients were enrolled during active infection and followed longitudinally. V lost 8 bases to trimming and J lost 4 bases, with 9 bases between them. CDR1 and CDR2 (germline): SNHLY, FYNNEI. This CDR3 contains 11 residues. This sequence joins TRBV2 and TRBJ2-7, with D possibly being TRBD2 (5 bases). The sample was peripheral blood. The TCR was taken from a woman aged 60 to 75 with COVID-19, enrolled during active disease. The CDR3 nucleotides read TGTGCCAGCGGGGAGACTTACGAGCAGTACGTC. It codes for CASGETYEQYV.